The 32 T cell receptor beta chains in this list originate from one sample, sequenced in a study of cytomegalovirus exposure and HLA in healthy donors. Use of 60 Vbeta and 13 Jbeta primers characterized the PCR. Generated by immunoSEQ multiplex PCR, the TCRdb table keeps only in-frame clones and is missing some. This table has more than 60,000 clones, around four fifths appearing once. The sequencing input was PBMCs. All receptors derive from a woman in her twenties or thirties in good health and CMV-seronegative.

This rearrangement joins TRBV29-1 to TRBJ2-2; TRBD2 matches at 12 bases. This CDR3 is built from 14 residues. The V and J ends lost 4 bases and 6 bases, in that order; junction bases with no gene match: 3. Germline V gene data show CDR1 as SQVTM and CDR2 as ANQGSEA. The CDR3 nucleotides read TGCAGCGTTGCCCCTAGCGGGGGGGCCGGGGAGCTGTTTTTT. This codes for CSVAPSGGAGELFF.

V usage is TRBV5-1 and J usage is TRBJ1-2, with a weak D call TRBD1 (5 bases). Trimming took 4 bases from V and 2 from J, leaving 9 bases between them. This CDR3 region has 13 residues. Per germline, CDR1 SGHRS and CDR2 YFSETQ. The CDR3 bases are TGCGCCAGCAGCATGGACATCAACTATGGCTACACCTTC. The encoded protein is CASSMDINYGYTF.

The chain is built from TRBV29-1 and TRBJ1-6; D remains ambiguous. The V end lost 6 bases, the J end lost 8 bases, and 8 bases lay between the germline ends. CDR1 is SQVTM, CDR2 ANQGSEA, per germline. This CDR3 is built from 11 residues. The CDR3 region has the DNA TGCAGCGTCCCGAGTCATTCACCCCTCCACTTT. Translating gives CSVPSHSPLHF.

The chain recombines TRBV6-1 with TRBJ1-1, with 7 positions matching TRBD1. Germline values: CDR1 MNHNS, CDR2 SASEGT. This CDR3 contains 14 residues. The CDR3 loop is CVACCKGADTEAFF. The CDR3 coding sequence is TGTGTCGCATGTTGCAAGGGGGCGGACACTGAAGCTTTCTTT.

The chain joins TRBV7-2 to TRBJ1-1, with 8 bases fitting TRBD1. The CDR3 loop spans 16 amino acids. J was trimmed by 6 bases and V by 4 bases; bases with no gene match: 13. The germline gives CDR1 SGHTA, CDR2 FQGNSA. The CDR3 coding sequence is TGTGCCAGCAGCTCGGACAGGGAAAAGCGAGATCCTGAAGCTTTCTTT. Its translation is CASSSDREKRDPEAFF.

This chain connects TRBV2 to TRBJ2-3; maybe TRBD1 (5 bases). This CDR3 is 16 amino acids long. With 1 base removed from V and 3 bases from J, the gap between germline ends came to 14 bases. Germline lookup yields CDR1 SNHLY and CDR2 FYNNEI. The CDR3, as DNA: TGTGCCAGCAGTGAAGGGGCAGGGAAAAATACAGATACGCAGTATTTT. Its protein product is CASSEGAGKNTDTQYF.

This clone was picked up a small number of times. V is TRBV6-1 and J is TRBJ1-1, with D hard to call. Per germline, CDR1 MNHNS and CDR2 SASEGT. Trimming left V 6 bases short and J 3 bases short, with 14 bases between. The CDR3 is 14 residues long. CDR3 protein: CASSYEGRDTEAFF. In nucleotides, the CDR3 is TGTGCCAGCAGCTATGAGGGTAGGGACACTGAAGCTTTCTTT.

In DNA, the CDR3 is TGTGCCTGGTCCGAGCAGGCCCGAAGAGGGACCATATATTTT. Residues: CAWSEQARRGTIYF. The chain links TRBV30 to TRBJ1-3; no definite D call. CDR1 and CDR2 from the germline V gene are GTSNPN and SVGIG (reference sequence). The CDR3 sequence is 14 residues long. Trimming left V 5 bases short and J 10 bases short, with 21 bases between.

The rearrangement uses TRBV29-1 and TRBJ1-2; weak D call: TRBD1 (5 bases). Germline V lookup: CDR1 SQVTM, CDR2 ANQGSEA. CDR3 length equals 12 residues. Deletions cut 2 bases from V and 2 bases from J, with 6 bases between. The CDR3: CSVENRNYGYTF. The CDR3 nucleotides read TGCAGCGTTGAAAACAGGAACTATGGCTACACCTTC.

This sequence joins TRBV27 and TRBJ2-7; 7 nucleotides align to TRBD1. The junction had 4 bases not matched to a gene; V was cut back by 6 bases and J by 5 bases. Looked up from germline, CDR1 is MNHEY and CDR2 is SMNVEV (reference sequence). CDR3 size: 12 residues. The CDR3 DNA follows: TGTGCCAGCAGGAGGACAGGTAACGAGCAGTACTTC. Its translation: CASRRTGNEQYF.

The chain has TRBV28 and TRBJ1-2, with 7 bases lining up with TRBD1. In germline, CDR1 is MDHEN, CDR2 SYDVKM. This CDR3 region has 13 residues. After removal of 6 bases from V and 4 bases from J, the junction contained 5 bases not matched to a gene. The CDR3, as DNA: TGTGCCAGCAGACCTGGGACAGCCTATGGCTACACCTTC. It is translated as CASRPGTAYGYTF.

This clone has a handful of counts. The chain joins TRBV28 to TRBJ2-7; D remains ambiguous. Germline CDR1 MDHEN, CDR2 SYDVKM. Deletions cut 5 bases from V and 0 bases from J, with 8 bases between. CDR3 length: 13 amino acids. The CDR3 sequence is CASSVRPSYEQYF. As DNA, the CDR3 is TGTGCCAGCAGTGTCAGGCCCTCCTACGAGCAGTACTTC.

The chain employs TRBV7-8 and TRBJ1-6; 9 bases are shared with TRBD1. Germline CDR1 and CDR2: SGHVS and FQNEAQ. The CDR3 contains 14 residues. V was pared by 5 bases and J by 6 bases, with 2 bases of the junction left unmatched. CDR3 DNA sequence: TGTGCCAGCAGCCAGGACAGGGGTAATTCACCCCTCCACTTT. Its translation: CASSQDRGNSPLHF.

The gene calls are TRBV29-1 and TRBJ2-7; possible D gene TRBD1, 6 bases. This CDR3 has 13 residues. Per germline, CDR1 SQVTM and CDR2 ANQGSEA. V was trimmed by 2 bases and J by 2 bases, leaving 10 bases between them. The CDR3 nucleotides are TGCAGCGTTGAAACAGGGCACCCCTACGAGCAGTACTTC. Amino acid sequence: CSVETGHPYEQYF.

This sequence joins TRBV7-9 and TRBJ2-3; 7 bases are a match to TRBD1. Germline V gene sequence: CDR1 SEHNR, CDR2 FQNEAQ (reference sequence). This CDR3 has 17 residues. V trimming: 5 bases; J trimming: 6 bases; junction bases outside the gene matches: 17. DNA of the CDR3: TGTGCCAGCAGCGCCTTGACAGGGTCCTATTTGAAGGATACGCAGTATTTT. Encoded protein: CASSALTGSYLKDTQYF. Based on the CDR3 plus reference TRBV7-9 and TRBJ2-3, the full variable domain is DTGVSQNPRHKITKRGQNVTFRCDPISEHNRLYWYRQTLGQGPEFLTYFQNEAQLEKSRLLSDRFSAERPKGSFSTLEIQRTEQGDSAMYLCASSALTGSYLKDTQYFGPGTRLTVL.

This clone was observed a few times. V usage is TRBV2 and J usage is TRBJ2-5; D is possibly TRBD2 (5 bases). This CDR3 is 16 amino acids long. Per germline, CDR1 SNHLY and CDR2 FYNNEI. Trimming removed 2 bases from V and 4 bases from J, with 17 bases in between. The CDR3 DNA sequence: TGTGCCAGCAGTGAACCCGCCCTCGTAGCGCCAGAGACCCAGTACTTC. It yields the protein CASSEPALVAPETQYF.

The chain uses TRBV4-1 and TRBJ2-2, with D hard to call. This CDR3 is 16 amino acids long. Germline values: CDR1 MGHRA, CDR2 YSYEKL. The V end was cut by 2 bases, the J end by 2 bases, with 12 bases between. DNA for the CDR3: TGCGCCAGCAGCCAACATACAGTTCCCAACACCGGGGAGCTGTTTTTT. Its translation: CASSQHTVPNTGELFF.

This sequence joins TRBV11-2 and TRBJ2-1, with TRBD2 identical over 7 bases. The CDR3 is 18 amino acids. V was pared by 4 bases and J by 5 bases, with 17 bases of the junction left unmatched. Germline CDR1 reads SGHAT; CDR2 reads FQNNGV. CDR3 region: CASSSTSILANFHNEQFF. Written as DNA, the CDR3 is TGTGCCAGCAGCTCCACCTCGATACTAGCGAACTTCCACAATGAGCAGTTCTTC. Together with reference TRBV11-2 and TRBJ2-1, the CDR3 gives the full variable domain: EAGVAQSPRYKIIEKRQSVAFWCNPISGHATLYWYQQILGQGPKLLIQFQNNGVVDDSQLPKDRFSAERLKGVDSTLKIQPAKLEDSAVYLCASSSTSILANFHNEQFFGPGTRLTVL.

The gene calls are TRBV4-1 and TRBJ2-5; 12 bases fit TRBD2. The ends lost 5 bases at V and 3 bases at J; junction bases unmatched: 1. The CDR3 extends over 14 amino acids. CDR1 and CDR2 from the germline V gene are MGHRA and YSYEKL. The CDR3 nucleotides are TGCGCCAGCAGCTCTAGCGGGGGGGAAGAGACCCAGTACTTC. As protein: CASSSSGGEETQYF.

The chain uses TRBV6-5 and TRBJ1-1, with 8 bases aligning to TRBD1. CDR1 is MNHEY and CDR2 is SVGAGI in the germline V gene. The CDR3 loop spans 15 amino acids. Trimming at V came to 2 bases and at J to 4 bases, leaving 6 bases not matched to a gene. The CDR3 sequence is CASSYQDRVGTEAFF. The CDR3 DNA sequence: TGTGCCAGCAGTTACCAGGACAGGGTTGGCACTGAAGCTTTCTTT.

The count of this clone is one. The chain employs TRBV12-5 and TRBJ2-3; 9 positions match TRBD2. The CDR3 is made up of 15 amino acids. CDR1 and CDR2 from the germline V gene are LGHNT and FRNRAP. The trim removed 6 bases at V and 1 base at J, leaving 5 bases unmatched. CDR3 sequence: CASGLGLAGTDTQYF. The CDR3 DNA sequence: TGTGCTAGTGGCCTGGGACTAGCCGGCACAGATACGCAGTATTTT. Looking up the rest from reference TRBV12-5 and TRBJ2-3 gives the full variable domain: DARVTQTPRHKVTEMGQEVTMRCQPILGHNTVFWYRQTMMQGLELLAYFRNRAPLDDSGMPKDRFSAEMPDATLATLKIQPSEPRDSAVYFCASGLGLAGTDTQYFGPGTRLTVL.

This clone was recorded once. J is TRBJ1-1 and V is TRBV6-5; the D gene is possibly TRBD1 (5 bases). V lost 0 bases to trimming and J lost 2 bases, with 10 bases between them. This CDR3 has 15 amino acids. Germline-derived CDR1 and CDR2 are MNHEY and SVGAGI. CDR3 DNA sequence: TGTGCCAGCAGTTACTCGACAGACCAAAACACTGAAGCTTTCTTT. Its translation: CASSYSTDQNTEAFF.

This clone is a singleton in its sample. This chain links TRBV4-2 with TRBJ2-5; 12 bases agree with TRBD2. CDR1 is LGHNA, CDR2 YNFKEQ, per germline. The ends lost 0 bases at V and 5 bases at J; junction bases unmatched: 4. There are 16 residues in the CDR3. CDR3 nucleotide sequence: TGTGCCAGCAGCCAAGAAACTAGCGGGGGGTGGGAGACCCAGTACTTC. Translating gives CASSQETSGGWETQYF.

The chain has TRBV6-5 and TRBJ2-7; 8 nucleotides align to TRBD1. The length of the CDR3 is 15 residues. The ends lost 6 bases at V and 2 bases at J; junction bases unmatched: 9. CDR1 MNHEY and CDR2 SVGAGI come from the germline V gene. CDR3 sequence (DNA): TGTGCCAGCAGGATTACCGGGACAGGCACCTACGAGCAGTACTTC. It translates to CASRITGTGTYEQYF.

The V and J genes are TRBV6-5 and TRBJ1-2; perhaps TRBD1 as D (5 bases). Trimming took off 2 bases at V and 2 bases at J, with 9 bases between the two ends. The CDR3 has 14 residues. The germline gives CDR1 MNHEY, CDR2 SVGAGI. For the CDR3, the DNA is TGTGCCAGCAGTTACGGGCAGGGAAACTATGGCTACACCTTC. Translation gives CASSYGQGNYGYTF.

This chain joins TRBV4-1 and TRBJ1-4, with D perhaps matching TRBD1 (6 bases). Germline loops: CDR1 MGHRA, CDR2 YSYEKL. With 3 bases removed from V and 5 bases from J, the gap between germline ends came to 13 bases. The CDR3 runs 15 residues. The CDR3 DNA is TGCGCCAGCAGCCAGACAGGCAGTCCCAATGAAAAACTGTTTTTT. Translated: CASSQTGSPNEKLFF.

This clone was seen only a few times. V usage is TRBV5-4 and J usage is TRBJ2-5; 10 nucleotides align to TRBD2. The CDR3 extends over 15 amino acids. In germline, CDR1 is SGHNT, CDR2 YYREEE (reference sequence). The junction had 9 bases not matched to a gene; V was cut back by 5 bases and J by 5 bases. Written as DNA, the CDR3 is TGTGCCAGCAGAGGAGCGGGACTAGCGCTCGAGACCCAGTACTTC. Protein sequence: CASRGAGLALETQYF.

The chain has TRBV29-1 and TRBJ1-4; TRBD1 matches at 8 bases. After removal of 7 bases from V and 0 bases from J, the junction contained 13 bases not matched to a gene. The CDR3 spans 17 residues. Germline lookup yields CDR1 SQVTM and CDR2 ANQGSEA. The CDR3 DNA follows: TGCAGCGCGGCCGGACAGGGCATCTTCTCAACTAATGAAAAACTGTTTTTT. This encodes CSAAGQGIFSTNEKLFF.

This clone has more than one count but fewer than ten. The rearrangement joins TRBV30 to TRBJ1-2; 7 bases line up with TRBD1. The CDR3 runs to 14 residues. With V trimmed by 0 bases and J by 6 bases, 7 bases remained unmatched. Germline assignment: CDR1 GTSNPN and CDR2 SVGIG (reference sequence). CDR3 loop: CAWSVQGGANGYTF. CDR3 bases: TGTGCCTGGAGTGTACAAGGGGGCGCGAATGGCTACACCTTC. Full variable domain (remainder filled in from reference TRBV30 and TRBJ1-2): SQTIHQWPATLVQPVGSPLSLECTVEGTSNPNLYWYRQAAGRGLQLLFYSVGIGQISSEVPQNLSASRPQDRQFILSSKKLLLSDSGFYLCAWSVQGGANGYTFGSGTRLTVV.

V gene TRBV7-8 combines with J gene TRBJ2-7, with 10 bases matching TRBD2. CDR3 length: 15 residues. V shed 4 bases, J shed 4 bases, and the junction held 7 bases outside the gene matches. The V gene's germline CDR1 is SGHVS and CDR2 FQNEAQ. This chain's CDR3 is CASSYRAGGPYEQYF. Here the CDR3 DNA reads TGTGCCAGCAGCTATAGAGCGGGGGGGCCGTACGAGCAGTACTTC.

The chain has TRBV25-1 and TRBJ1-2; perhaps TRBD1 as D (5 bases). The length of the CDR3 is 15 residues. V lost 3 bases to trimming and J lost 4 bases, with 15 bases between them. CDR1 and CDR2 (germline): MGHDK, SYGVNS. The CDR3 loop is CASSDQGIKPYGYTF. Written as DNA, the CDR3 is TGTGCCAGCAGTGATCAGGGTATAAAACCCTATGGCTACACCTTC.

This clone showed up just a few times. The chain is built from TRBV10-1 and TRBJ2-7; 9 bases align to TRBD1. Germline values: CDR1 WNHNN, CDR2 SYGVQD (reference sequence). This CDR3 contains 16 residues. J lost 3 bases, V lost 0 bases, and 6 bases had no gene match. The CDR3 region has the DNA TGCGCCAGCAGTGAGTCGCCCTCGGGACAGGGCTACGAGCAGTACTTC. Translating gives CASSESPSGQGYEQYF.